These T cell receptor beta chains were read from a single sample in a study of regulatory T cells in long-lasting Graves disease. Each CDR3 protein is one row after TCRdb ran MiXCR on the multiplex PCR reads. The sample yields 360,000 or so distinct CDR3 sequences, roughly 25% seen once. Sequenced material: peripheral blood mononuclear cells (PBMCs), taken when the disease was refractory, from a patient treated with antithyroid drugs. The receptors shown here come from a woman aged 40 to 50 with Graves disease. CDR3s include the opening cysteine and the closing phenylalanine or tryptophan. The order of the fields is CDR3 protein, CDR3 DNA, D gene, V gene, clone size, J gene. A D gene is named only where the DNA matches it firmly. Expanded clones are given a class, and other clones once, few, many or no size at all.

CAISEGVSNQPQHF	TGTGCCATCAGTGAAGGAGTTAGCAATCAGCCCCAGCATTTT	-	TRBV10-3	many	TRBJ1-5
CASSSNPGEKLFF	TGCGCCAGCAGCTCAAACCCGGGGGAAAAACTGTTTTTT	-	TRBV5-1	-	TRBJ1-4
CASSYQEAPQHF	TGTGCCAGCAGTTACCAAGAGGCGCCCCAGCATTTT	-	TRBV6-5	many	TRBJ1-5
CASSRPGQGACLGEKLFF	TGTGCCAGCAGCCGTCCGGGACAGGGGGCCTGCTTGGGGGAAAAACTGTTTTTT	TRBD1	TRBV7-8	few	TRBJ1-4
CASSFGSQQETQYF	TGCGCCAGCAGCTTCGGCAGCCAACAAGAGACCCAGTACTTC	-	TRBV5-1	few	TRBJ2-5
CSVDPSYTGELFF	TGCAGCGTTGACCCCAGTTACACCGGGGAGCTGTTTTTT	-	TRBV29-1	many	TRBJ2-2
CSAVTGTGGPGELFF	TGCAGTGCGGTAACCGGGACAGGGGGCCCCGGGGAGCTGTTTTTT	TRBD1	TRBV20-1	few	TRBJ2-2
CASSTGWDSEINQPQHF	TGTGCCAGCAGCACTGGCTGGGACAGTGAAATCAATCAGCCCCAGCATTTT	TRBD1	TRBV28	many	TRBJ1-5
CASSLVAGNTGELFF	TGTGCCAGCAGCTTAGTCGCAGGGAACACCGGGGAGCTGTTTTTT	-	TRBV7-2	few	TRBJ2-2
CASSQAGGLAVYEQYF	TGTGCCAGCAGCCAAGCCGGCGGGCTAGCGGTTTACGAGCAGTACTTC	TRBD2	TRBV3-1	few	TRBJ2-7
CSARGVTGAAEAFF	TGCAGTGCTAGAGGGGTTACAGGGGCCGCTGAAGCTTTCTTT	TRBD1	TRBV20-1	-	TRBJ1-1
CSAEFNEQFF	TGCAGTGCTGAGTTCAATGAGCAGTTCTTC	-	TRBV20-1	few	TRBJ2-1
CASSSVGPAGANVLTF	TGTGCCAGCAGTTCGGTTGGGCCTGCTGGGGCCAACGTCCTGACTTTC	-	TRBV28	few	TRBJ2-6
CASSTGGANDEQYF	TGCGCCAGCAGTACAGGGGGCGCCAACGACGAGCAGTACTTC	TRBD1	TRBV10-1	-	TRBJ2-7
CASSLFPRVDQPQHF	TGTGCCAGCAGTTTATTCCCCAGGGTGGATCAGCCCCAGCATTTT	-	TRBV12-3/TRBV12-4	many	TRBJ1-5
CASSNDRGDLEAFF	TGTGCCAGCAGTAACGACAGGGGCGACCTTGAAGCTTTCTTT	TRBD1	TRBV6-1	-	TRBJ1-1
CATGDSVWTSGITGELFF	TGTGCCACCGGTGATTCGGTTTGGACTAGCGGGATCACCGGGGAGCTGTTTTTT	TRBD2	TRBV24-1	-	TRBJ2-2
CASSLWDPRRDEQYF	TGTGCCAGCAGTTTATGGGACCCCCGAAGGGACGAGCAGTACTTC	-	TRBV27	-	TRBJ2-7
CASSSVGGAGYEQYF	TGCGCCAGCAGTTCGGTGGGGGGCGCGGGATACGAGCAGTACTTC	-	TRBV4-1	-	TRBJ2-7
CASSLSPQSPLHF	TGTGCCAGCAGTTTATCCCCTCAATCACCCCTCCACTTT	-	TRBV27	many	TRBJ1-6
CASRPPSANYGYTF	TGTGCCAGCAGGCCCCCGTCCGCTAACTATGGCTACACCTTC	-	TRBV28	many	TRBJ1-2
CASSLVAKGVETQYF	TGCGCCAGCAGCTTGGTTGCCAAAGGAGTAGAGACCCAGTACTTC	-	TRBV5-1	once	TRBJ2-5
CAIKLAGERTGELFF	TGTGCCATCAAACTAGCGGGAGAGAGGACCGGGGAGCTGTTTTTT	TRBD2	TRBV2	many	TRBJ2-2
CASSEGTAGVTKQYF	TGTGCCAGCAGCGAGGGGACGGCGGGAGTTACGAAGCAGTACTTC	TRBD2	TRBV11-2	many	TRBJ2-7
CASSQVIGLRGETQYF	TGCGCCAGCAGCCAAGTTATCGGACTACGTGGAGAGACCCAGTACTTC	-	TRBV4-1	-	TRBJ2-5
CASSTLAGGPPYEQYF	TGCGCCAGCAGCACCCTAGCGGGAGGCCCCCCCTACGAGCAGTACTTC	TRBD2	TRBV5-1	-	TRBJ2-7
CASTGTVYEQYF	TGTGCCAGCACCGGGACGGTCTACGAGCAGTACTTC	-	TRBV28	many	TRBJ2-7
CASSEGGGAYEQYF	TGTGCCAGCAGTGAAGGGGGGGGGGCCTACGAGCAGTACTTC	TRBD2	TRBV2	few	TRBJ2-7
CASTLAGGPYNEQFF	TGTGCCAGCACCCTAGCGGGAGGGCCCTACAATGAGCAGTTCTTC	TRBD2	TRBV27	-	TRBJ2-1
CASSYDYSNQPQHF	TGTGCCAGTAGTTACGATTATAGCAATCAGCCCCAGCATTTT	-	TRBV19	few	TRBJ1-5
CASSFGANQPQHF	TGTGCCAGCAGTTTTGGAGCTAATCAGCCCCAGCATTTT	-	TRBV27	many	TRBJ1-5
CASSLRQKEQYF	TGTGCCAGCAGCTTAAGACAGAAGGAGCAGTACTTC	-	TRBV7-2	many	TRBJ2-7
CASGLVLDRVMGSEEAFF	TGTGCTAGTGGTTTGGTACTAGACAGGGTTATGGGAAGTGAAGAAGCTTTCTTT	TRBD1	TRBV12-5	many	TRBJ1-1
CASSQQLAGVSEQYF	TGTGCCAGCAGCCAACAACTAGCGGGAGTCTCCGAGCAGTACTTC	TRBD2	TRBV13	few	TRBJ2-7
CASIQRGGNEQFF	TGTGCCAGCATTCAGCGGGGGGGCAATGAGCAGTTCTTC	TRBD2	TRBV28	few	TRBJ2-1
CASSSRDRASQETQYF	TGTGCCAGCAGTAGCCGGGACAGAGCTAGCCAAGAGACCCAGTACTTC	TRBD1	TRBV12-3/TRBV12-4	many	TRBJ2-5
CSVFTSGDEQFF	TGCAGCGTTTTCACTAGCGGTGATGAGCAGTTCTTC	TRBD2	TRBV29-1	few	TRBJ2-1
CASRSNRGYGYTF	TGTGCCAGCAGGAGCAACAGGGGCTATGGCTACACCTTC	TRBD1	TRBV6-1	-	TRBJ1-2
CASSFNSLTQETQYF	TGTGCCAGCAGCTTTAACTCGTTAACCCAAGAGACCCAGTACTTC	-	TRBV11-2	-	TRBJ2-5
CAGEVLAPPRAQLNTEAFF	TGTGCCGGCGAGGTCCTAGCCCCCCCCCGTGCTCAATTGAACACTGAAGCTTTCTTT	-	TRBV2	-	TRBJ1-1
CSARDTIANSYEQYF	TGCAGTGCTAGAGATACAATAGCTAACTCCTACGAGCAGTACTTC	-	TRBV20-1	many	TRBJ2-7
CASSLVPSGIQETQYF	TGCGCCAGCAGCTTGGTTCCTAGCGGGATACAAGAGACCCAGTACTTC	TRBD2	TRBV5-1	few	TRBJ2-5
CASRRPTNNEQFF	TGTGCCAGCAGGCGACCTACAAACAATGAGCAGTTCTTC	-	TRBV28	-	TRBJ2-1
CASSSLPGSANTGELFF	TGCGCCAGCAGTTCGTTACCGGGCAGCGCGAACACCGGGGAGCTGTTTTTT	-	TRBV5-1	many	TRBJ2-2
CASSIEGVRSPLHF	TGTGCCAGTAGTATTGAAGGGGTACGTTCACCCCTCCACTTT	-	TRBV19	-	TRBJ1-6
CASSFPDRSGNEQFF	TGTGCCAGCAGTTTCCCAGACAGGTCGGGGAATGAGCAGTTCTTC	-	TRBV12-3/TRBV12-4	-	TRBJ2-1
CASRLAGEWQYF	TGTGCCAGCCGGCTAGCGGGAGAATGGCAGTACTTC	TRBD2	TRBV2	many	TRBJ2-7
CASSDGTSFNRQFF	TGTGCCAGCAGTGACGGGACTAGCTTTAATCGGCAGTTCTTC	TRBD2	TRBV25-1	-	TRBJ2-1
CASSPDGNYEQYF	TGCGCCAGCAGCCCGGACGGGAACTACGAGCAGTACTTC	-	TRBV5-1	many	TRBJ2-7
CASSIEGGTEAFF	TGTGCCAGCAGTATTGAGGGGGGGACTGAAGCTTTCTTT	-	TRBV25-1	-	TRBJ1-1
CASSPRELEEGTEAFF	TGTGCCAGCAGCCCCCGGGAGCTGGAAGAGGGCACTGAAGCTTTCTTT	-	TRBV6-1	few	TRBJ1-1